This TCR beta chain was found in a study of Graves' ophthalmopathy and Graves' hyperthyroidism. Overall study: Peripheral blood samples were taken at initial diagnosis, before any treatment. General study points: The model's ophthalmopathy progression predictions had about 69% sensitivity and just under 75% specificity. A model built from 13 signatures distinguished ophthalmopathy from stable hyperthyroidism with 87.88% sensitivity and about 84% specificity.

This clonotype appeared many times. Its target is not known. The PBMCs originated from more than 8 ml of fresh peripheral blood. V was pared by 0 bases and J by 0 bases, with 16 bases between. The CDR3 is 17 residues long. Looked up from germline, CDR1 is SGHRS and CDR2 is YFSETQ. Scientists amplified the TCR beta CDR3 regions from RNA transcripts. HTBI primers were employed in first-round RT-PCR, then a second-round multiplex PCR followed. TCRdb independently ran MiXCR on the multiplex PCR reads; one entry per CDR3 protein. Seen here are under 250,000 distinct CDR3 sequences, under 30% observed once, and the top ten hold 9.1%.

The sequenced sample consisted of peripheral blood. The chain joins TRBV5-1 to TRBJ2-7; tentative D call: TRBD2 (7 bases). The source is a man aged 50 to 59 with Graves' ophthalmopathy. In DNA, the CDR3 is TGCGCCAGCAGCTTGGTGGGGGGGGCGACTGGCTCCTACGAGCAGTACTTC. It yields the protein CASSLVGGATGSYEQYF.